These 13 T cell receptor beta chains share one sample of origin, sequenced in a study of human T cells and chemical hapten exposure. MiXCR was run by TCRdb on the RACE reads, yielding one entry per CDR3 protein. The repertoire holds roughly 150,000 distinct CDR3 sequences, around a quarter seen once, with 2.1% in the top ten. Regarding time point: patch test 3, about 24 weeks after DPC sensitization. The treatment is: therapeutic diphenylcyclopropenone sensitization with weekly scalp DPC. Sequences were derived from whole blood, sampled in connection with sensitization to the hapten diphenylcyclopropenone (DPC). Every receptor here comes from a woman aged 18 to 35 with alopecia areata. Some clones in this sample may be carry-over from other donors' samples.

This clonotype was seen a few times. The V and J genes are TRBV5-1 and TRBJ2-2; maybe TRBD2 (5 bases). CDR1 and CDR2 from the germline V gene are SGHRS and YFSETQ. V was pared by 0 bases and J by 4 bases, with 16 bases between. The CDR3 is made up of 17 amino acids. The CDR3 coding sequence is TGCGCCAGCAGCTTGGCCGCTAGCAGGTCCGGCACCGGGGAGCTGTTTTTT. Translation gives CASSLAASRSGTGELFF. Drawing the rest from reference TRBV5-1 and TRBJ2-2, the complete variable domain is KAGVTQTPRYLIKTRGQQVTLSCSPISGHRSVSWYQQTPGQGLQFLFEYFSETQRNKGNFPGRFSGRQFSNSRSEMNVSTLELGDSALYLCASSLAASRSGTGELFFGEGSRLTVL.

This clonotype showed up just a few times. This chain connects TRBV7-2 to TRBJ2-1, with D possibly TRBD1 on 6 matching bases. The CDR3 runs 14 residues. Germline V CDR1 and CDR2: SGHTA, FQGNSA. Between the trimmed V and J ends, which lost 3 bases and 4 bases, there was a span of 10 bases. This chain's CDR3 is CASSFRGRYNEQFF. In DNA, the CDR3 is TGTGCCAGCAGCTTCAGGGGAAGGTACAATGAGCAGTTCTTC.

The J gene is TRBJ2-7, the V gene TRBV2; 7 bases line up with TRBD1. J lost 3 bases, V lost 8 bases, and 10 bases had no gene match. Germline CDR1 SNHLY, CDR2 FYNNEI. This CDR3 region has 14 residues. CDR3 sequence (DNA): TGTGCCAGCCAGCCGGGGACAGATTTCTACGAGCAGTACTTC. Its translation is CASQPGTDFYEQYF.

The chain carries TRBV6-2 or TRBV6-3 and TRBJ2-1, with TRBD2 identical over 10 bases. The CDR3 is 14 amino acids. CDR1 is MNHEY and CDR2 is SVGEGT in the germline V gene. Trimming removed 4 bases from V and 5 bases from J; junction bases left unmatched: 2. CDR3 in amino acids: CASSWTSGHNEQFF. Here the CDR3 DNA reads TGTGCCAGCAGTTGGACTAGCGGCCACAATGAGCAGTTCTTC.

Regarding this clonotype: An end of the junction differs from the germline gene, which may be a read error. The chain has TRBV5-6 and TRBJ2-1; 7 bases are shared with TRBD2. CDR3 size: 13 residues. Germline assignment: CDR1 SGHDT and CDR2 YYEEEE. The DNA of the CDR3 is TGTGCCAGCAGCTTGGGGACGACCGATGGGGGGGATTTC. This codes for CASSLGTTDGGDF.

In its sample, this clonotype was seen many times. The CDR3 protein is CASSEAMHRRNSNQPQHF. The CDR3 nucleotides are TGTGCCAGCAGTGAAGCGATGCACAGACGAAATAGCAATCAGCCCCAGCATTTT. The chain is built from TRBV2 and TRBJ1-5; D ambiguous. The CDR3 is 18 amino acids. The germline gives CDR1 SNHLY, CDR2 FYNNEI. Trimming shortened V by 0 bases and J by 0 bases, and 15 bases separated the two germline ends.

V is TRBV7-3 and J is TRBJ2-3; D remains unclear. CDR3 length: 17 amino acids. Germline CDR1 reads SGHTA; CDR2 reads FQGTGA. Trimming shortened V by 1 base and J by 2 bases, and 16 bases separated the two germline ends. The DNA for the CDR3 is TGTGCCAGCAGCTTAAGGGCTGGGCAAGGCTCCACAGATACGCAGTATTTT. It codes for CASSLRAGQGSTDTQYF.

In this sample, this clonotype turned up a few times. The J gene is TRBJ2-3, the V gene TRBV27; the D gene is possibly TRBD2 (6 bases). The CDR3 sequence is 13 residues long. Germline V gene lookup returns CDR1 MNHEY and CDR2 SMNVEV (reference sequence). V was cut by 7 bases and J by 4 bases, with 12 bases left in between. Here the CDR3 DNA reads TGTGCCAGCAATGTCCGGGGGTCAGATACGCAGTATTTT. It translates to CASNVRGSDTQYF.

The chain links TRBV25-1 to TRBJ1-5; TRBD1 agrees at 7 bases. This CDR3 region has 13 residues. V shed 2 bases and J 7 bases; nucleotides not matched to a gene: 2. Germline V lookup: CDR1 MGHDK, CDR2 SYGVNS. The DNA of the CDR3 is TGTGCCAGCAGTGAACAGGGGGGGCAGCCCCAGCATTTT. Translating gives CASSEQGGQPQHF.

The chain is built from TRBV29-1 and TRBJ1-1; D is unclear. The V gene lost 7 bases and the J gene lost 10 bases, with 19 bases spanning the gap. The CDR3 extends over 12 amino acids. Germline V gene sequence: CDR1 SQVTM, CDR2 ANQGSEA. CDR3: CSGEDYLGRAFF. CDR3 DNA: TGCAGCGGGGAAGACTACTTAGGTCGAGCTTTCTTT.

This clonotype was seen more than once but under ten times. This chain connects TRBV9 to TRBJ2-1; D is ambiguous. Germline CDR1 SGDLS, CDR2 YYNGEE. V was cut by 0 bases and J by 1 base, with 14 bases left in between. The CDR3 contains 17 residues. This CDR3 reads CASSVEWRSRSYNEQFF. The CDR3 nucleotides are TGTGCCAGCAGCGTAGAGTGGCGGTCACGGTCCTACAATGAGCAGTTCTTC.

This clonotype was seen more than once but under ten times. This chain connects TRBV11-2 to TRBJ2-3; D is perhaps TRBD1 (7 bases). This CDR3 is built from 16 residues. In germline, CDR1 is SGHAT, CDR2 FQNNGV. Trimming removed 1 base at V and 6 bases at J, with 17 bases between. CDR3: CASSLGLEGAGDTQYF. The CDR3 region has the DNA TGTGCCAGCAGCTTAGGGCTGGAGGGGGCGGGGGATACGCAGTATTTT. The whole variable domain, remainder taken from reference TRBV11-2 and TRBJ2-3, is EAGVAQSPRYKIIEKRQSVAFWCNPISGHATLYWYQQILGQGPKLLIQFQNNGVVDDSQLPKDRFSAERLKGVDSTLKIQPAKLEDSAVYLCASSLGLEGAGDTQYFGPGTRLTVL.

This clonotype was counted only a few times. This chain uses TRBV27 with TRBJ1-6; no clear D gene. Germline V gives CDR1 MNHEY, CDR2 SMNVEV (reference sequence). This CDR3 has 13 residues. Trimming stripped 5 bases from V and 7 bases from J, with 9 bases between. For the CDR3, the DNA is TGTGCCAGCAGTGGTTACAGAAATTCACCCCTCCACTTT. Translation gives CASSGYRNSPLHF.